A selection of T cell receptor beta chains follows, all from one sample in a study of blood T cell repertoires in COVID-19. The assay was immunoSEQ multiplex PCR, and TCRdb's table has in-frame clones only and misses some. This table holds some 250,000 clones, more than 75% found once. Source material: peripheral blood. The source is a young woman who had recovered from COVID-19. Both conserved end residues are part of each CDR3. The order of the fields is J gene, V gene, clone size, D gene, CDR3 protein, CDR3 DNA. The D gene is left open where the match is weak. Some rows mark clone size as missing; the rest say once, few, many or name a class of expanded clone.

TRBJ1-1	TRBV19	.	TRBD1	CASSSSGTGVITEAFF	TGTGCCAGTAGTAGTTCCGGGACAGGAGTTATCACTGAAGCTTTCTTT
TRBJ2-5	TRBV19	once	.	CASSITTAGTQYF	TGTGCCAGTAGTATTACCACGGCGGGGACCCAGTACTTC
TRBJ2-7	TRBV19	once	TRBD1	CASSPIRTGGAEQYF	TGTGCCAGTAGTCCTATTAGAACAGGGGGCGCCGAGCAGTACTTC
TRBJ2-3	TRBV5-5	.	.	CASSLTSDRADTQYF	TGTGCCAGCAGCTTGACGTCAGATCGGGCAGATACGCAGTATTTT
TRBJ1-2	TRBV9	.	.	CASSVDSSYGYTF	TGTGCCAGCAGCGTAGACAGCTCGTATGGCTACACCTTC
TRBJ2-1	TRBV3-1/TRBV3-2	.	.	CASSSTQGTGSYNEQFF	TGTGCCAGCAGCTCCACACAGGGGACTGGCTCCTACAATGAGCAGTTCTTC
TRBJ1-2	TRBV3-1/TRBV3-2	.	.	CASSQQRSPYGYTF	TGTGCCAGCAGCCAGCAACGCAGTCCCTATGGCTACACCTTC
TRBJ1-2	TRBV6-2/TRBV6-3	.	TRBD1	CASSLRGDGYTF	TGTGCCAGCAGTCTCAGGGGGGATGGCTACACCTTC
TRBJ1-2	TRBV12-3/TRBV12-4	.	.	CASSLQGPRGYTF	TGTGCCAGCAGTTTACAGGGTCCCAGGGGCTACACCTTC
TRBJ1-1	TRBV2	once	.	CASSVDTNTEAFF	TGTGCCAGCAGCGTTGACACGAACACTGAAGCTTTCTTT
TRBJ1-3	TRBV7-6	.	TRBD1	CASSLDSDRASGNTIYF	TGTGCCAGCAGCTTAGATTCCGACAGGGCCAGTGGAAACACCATATATTTT
TRBJ2-1	TRBV5-1	.	.	CASSLISGEREQFF	TGCGCCAGCAGCTTAATTTCTGGAGAAAGAGAGCAGTTCTTC
TRBJ1-1	TRBV2	.	TRBD1	CASSAQGGEAFF	TGTGCCAGCAGCGCACAGGGGGGGGAAGCTTTCTTT
TRBJ2-1	TRBV5-6	.	TRBD1	CASSWTGSSYNEQFF	TGTGCCAGCAGCTGGACAGGGAGCTCCTACAATGAGCAGTTCTTC
TRBJ1-1	TRBV7-2	.	TRBD1	CASSNHRGATEAFF	TGTGCCAGCAGCAACCACAGGGGTGCCACTGAAGCTTTCTTT
TRBJ2-3	TRBV7-8	.	.	CASSLTRGASTDTQYF	TGTGCCAGCAGCTTAACGCGGGGTGCTAGCACAGATACGCAGTATTTT
TRBJ2-7	TRBV25-1	.	.	CASSGSASSYEQYF	TGTGCCAGCAGCGGGTCAGCGAGCTCCTACGAGCAGTACTTC
TRBJ1-5	TRBV6-5	.	.	CAIPPSPGNQPQHF	TGTGCCATCCCCCCGAGTCCGGGTAATCAGCCCCAGCATTTT
TRBJ1-2	TRBV15	.	.	CATSRDLASYGYTF	TGTGCCACCAGCAGAGATCTGGCTTCCTATGGCTACACCTTC
TRBJ1-2	TRBV15	.	.	CATSRDREASGYGYTF	TGTGCCACCAGCAGAGATCGTGAGGCATCAGGGTATGGCTACACCTTC
TRBJ2-1	TRBV30	.	.	CAWSKQGYNEQFF	TGTGCCTGGAGTAAGCAGGGATACAATGAGCAGTTCTTC
TRBJ1-3	TRBV9	many	.	CASSVVGTPGNTIYF	TGTGCCAGCAGCGTAGTGGGGACTCCTGGAAACACCATATATTTT
TRBJ2-1	TRBV11-2	few	TRBD2	CASSSRWTSGGVRDNEQFF	TGTGCCAGCAGCTCACGCTGGACTAGCGGGGGGGTCCGGGACAATGAGCAGTTCTTC
TRBJ2-2	TRBV5-1	.	.	CASSATGSLNTGELFF	TGCGCCAGCAGCGCTACAGGGAGTCTGAACACCGGGGAGCTGTTTTTT
TRBJ1-3	TRBV6-6	.	TRBD1	CASSFQQGYSGNTIYF	TGTGCCAGCAGTTTTCAACAGGGGTACTCTGGGAACACCATATATTTT
TRBJ2-1	TRBV6-4	.	TRBD1	CATGRTGTYNEQFF	TGTGCCACCGGAAGGACAGGGACTTACAATGAGCAGTTCTTC
TRBJ2-3	TRBV12-5	once	.	CASGLGSGTTDFGTDTQYF	TGTGCTAGTGGTTTGGGGTCCGGGACAACTGATTTCGGCACAGATACGCAGTATTTT
TRBJ2-3	TRBV27	.	TRBD2	CASNFVGLAGSTDTQYF	TGTGCCAGCAACTTCGTGGGGCTAGCGGGGTCCACAGATACGCAGTATTTT
TRBJ1-4	TRBV5-1	.	.	CASSLEAGGEKLFF	TGCGCCAGCAGCTTGGAGGCAGGCGGGGAAAAACTGTTTTTT
TRBJ1-5	TRBV6-1	large	TRBD1	CASSGPGQDYSNQPQHF	TGTGCCAGCAGTGGGCCGGGACAGGACTATAGCAATCAGCCCCAGCATTTT
TRBJ1-1	TRBV5-4	.	.	CASSFPRSGTEAFF	TGTGCCAGCAGCTTTCCGCGGAGCGGCACTGAAGCTTTCTTT
TRBJ1-5	TRBV19	.	TRBD1	CASKGTDSNQPQHF	TGTGCCAGTAAGGGGACAGATAGCAATCAGCCCCAGCATTTT
TRBJ1-2	TRBV12-3/TRBV12-4	.	.	CASSLGGAYGYTF	TGTGCCAGCAGTTTGGGGGGGGCTTATGGCTACACCTTC
TRBJ2-3	TRBV18	once	TRBD2	CASSALARTDTQYF	TGTGCCAGCTCAGCACTAGCGCGCACAGATACGCAGTATTTT
TRBJ2-7	TRBV16	once	TRBD1	CASSQSVGQGAYEQYF	TGTGCCAGCAGCCAATCGGTGGGTCAGGGGGCCTACGAGCAGTACTTC
TRBJ2-1	TRBV7-6	.	.	CASSLEGLNEQFF	TGTGCCAGCAGCTTAGAAGGACTAAATGAGCAGTTCTTC
TRBJ2-7	TRBV4-2	once	.	CASSQVPSSYEQYF	TGTGCCAGCAGCCAAGTGCCTAGCTCCTACGAGCAGTACTTC
TRBJ2-3	TRBV7-2	.	TRBD2	CASSQGASGHSTDTQYF	TGTGCCAGCAGTCAAGGGGCTAGCGGACATAGCACAGATACGCAGTATTTT
TRBJ1-2	TRBV5-1	.	TRBD1	CASSLTGVGYTF	TGCGCCAGCAGCTTAACAGGGGTTGGCTACACCTTC
TRBJ2-3	TRBV7-6	.	.	CASSSLLGYTQYF	TGTGCCAGCAGCTCCCTTCTCGGGTATACGCAGTATTTT
TRBJ1-2	TRBV5-6	once	.	CASSRGQNNYGYTF	TGTGCCAGCAGCCGTGGACAAAACAACTATGGCTACACCTTC
TRBJ1-4	TRBV20-1	.	.	CSASRPWRVGEKLFF	TGCAGTGCTAGTAGACCCTGGAGGGTTGGGGAAAAACTGTTTTTT
TRBJ2-5	TRBV5-1	.	.	CASSPVSAGETQYF	TGCGCCAGCAGTCCCGTCTCGGCGGGGGAGACCCAGTACTTC
TRBJ2-2	TRBV9	.	.	CASKTGATGELFF	TGTGCCAGCAAGACGGGTGCCACCGGGGAGCTGTTTTTT
TRBJ2-7	TRBV3-1/TRBV3-2	.	TRBD1	CASSQNTGAEQYF	TGTGCCAGCAGCCAGAATACAGGGGCCGAGCAGTACTTC
TRBJ2-2	TRBV10-3	.	TRBD1	CAIRQDRANTGELFF	TGTGCCATCAGACAGGACAGGGCGAACACCGGGGAGCTGTTTTTT
TRBJ2-2	TRBV29-1	few	TRBD1	CSVETGGPGELFF	TGCAGCGTTGAAACAGGGGGCCCCGGGGAGCTGTTTTTT